Listed here is a single T cell receptor (beta chain). Sequencing relied on a cDNA template that was reverse transcribed from extracted RNA. The repertoire was sequenced with immunoSEQ multiplex PCR; TCRdb's copy has only in-frame clones and lacks some. Among approximately 100,000 clones listed, around 60% were seen once. This CDR3 is built from 12 residues. In germline, CDR1 is SNHLY, CDR2 FYNNEI. V dropped 8 bases and J dropped 3 bases, with 5 bases sitting between them. Treatment specified: oral pan-JAK inhibitor, 5-10 mg twice daily. The data derive from a study of CD8+ T cells in alopecia areata. Study in general: For the treated group, dosing was oral tofacitinib at 5 to 10 mg twice daily.

The receptor was isolated from a human donor with alopecia areata. V usage is TRBV2 and J usage is TRBJ2-6; D is undetermined. The material sequenced was CD8+ T cells sorted from blood, taken at approximately week 56, from a patient treated with tofacitinib. The CDR3 is CASLFGANVLTF. CDR3 DNA sequence: TGTGCCAGCCTGTTTGGGGCCAACGTCCTGACTTTC.